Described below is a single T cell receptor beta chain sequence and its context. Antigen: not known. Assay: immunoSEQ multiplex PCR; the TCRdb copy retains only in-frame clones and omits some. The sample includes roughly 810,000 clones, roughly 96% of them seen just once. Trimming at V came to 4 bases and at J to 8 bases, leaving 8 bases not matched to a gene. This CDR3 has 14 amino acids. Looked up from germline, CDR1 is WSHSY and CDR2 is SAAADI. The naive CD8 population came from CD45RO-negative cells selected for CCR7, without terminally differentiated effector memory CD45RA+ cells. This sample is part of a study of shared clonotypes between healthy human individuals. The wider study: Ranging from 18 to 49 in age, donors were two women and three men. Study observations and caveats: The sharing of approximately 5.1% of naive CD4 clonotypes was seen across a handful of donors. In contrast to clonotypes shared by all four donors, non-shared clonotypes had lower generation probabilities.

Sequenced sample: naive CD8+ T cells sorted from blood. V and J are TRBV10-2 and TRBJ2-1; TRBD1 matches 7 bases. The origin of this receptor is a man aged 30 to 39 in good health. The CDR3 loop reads CASSARGRRDEQFF. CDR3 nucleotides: TGCGCCAGCAGTGCAAGGGGGCGGCGAGATGAGCAGTTCTTC.